The TCR beta chain under discussion was sequenced for a study of T cell responses to AZD1222 COVID-19 vaccine. The protocol was immunoSEQ multiplex PCR, while the TCRdb copy is restricted to in-frame clones and leaves out a portion. This table has 95,000 to 150,000 clones, 85% to 90% appearing once. The sequencing here drew on peripheral blood, taken on day 0 of AZD1222 vaccination. This TCR was recovered from an adult in good health.

CDR3 nucleotides: TGCGCCAGCAGCTTGGAGACAGGGTCTAGCACAGATACGCAGTATTTT. The encoded protein is CASSLETGSSTDTQYF. The gene calls are TRBV5-1 and TRBJ2-3, with TRBD1 identical over 7 bases. Germline CDR1 reads SGHRS; CDR2 reads YFSETQ. V was pared by 0 bases and J by 0 bases, with 4 bases of the junction left unmatched. The CDR3 has 16 amino acids.